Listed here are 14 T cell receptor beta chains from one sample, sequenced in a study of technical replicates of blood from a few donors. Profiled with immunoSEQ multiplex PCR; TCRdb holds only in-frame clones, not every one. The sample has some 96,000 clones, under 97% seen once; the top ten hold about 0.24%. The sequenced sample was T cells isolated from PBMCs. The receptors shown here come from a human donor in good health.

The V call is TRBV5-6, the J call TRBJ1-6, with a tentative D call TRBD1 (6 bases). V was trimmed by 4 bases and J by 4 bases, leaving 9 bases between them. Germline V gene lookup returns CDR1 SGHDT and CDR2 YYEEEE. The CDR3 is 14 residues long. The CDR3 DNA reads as TGTGCCAGCAGCCGAGGACAGTATAATTCACCCCTCCACTTT. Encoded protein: CASSRGQYNSPLHF.

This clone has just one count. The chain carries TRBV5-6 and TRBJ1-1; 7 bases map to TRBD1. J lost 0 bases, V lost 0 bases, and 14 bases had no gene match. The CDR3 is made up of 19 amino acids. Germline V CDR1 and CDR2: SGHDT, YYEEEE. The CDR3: CASSLGQGSFPRLNTEAFF. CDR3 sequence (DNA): TGTGCCAGCAGCTTGGGACAGGGTTCATTCCCCCGCTTGAACACTGAAGCTTTCTTT.

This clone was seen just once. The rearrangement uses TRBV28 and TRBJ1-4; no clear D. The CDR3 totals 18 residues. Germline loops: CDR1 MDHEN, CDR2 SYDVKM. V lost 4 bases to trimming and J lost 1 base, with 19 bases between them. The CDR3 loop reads CASSSWSVGPLTNEKLFF. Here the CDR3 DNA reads TGTGCCAGCAGTTCTTGGTCCGTGGGCCCACTAACTAATGAAAAACTGTTTTTT.

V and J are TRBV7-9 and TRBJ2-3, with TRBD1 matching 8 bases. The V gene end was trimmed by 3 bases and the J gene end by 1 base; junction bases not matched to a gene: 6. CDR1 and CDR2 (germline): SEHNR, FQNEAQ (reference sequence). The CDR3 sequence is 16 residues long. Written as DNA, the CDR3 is TGTGCCAGCAGCTTTCCAGGGGGCTTAGGCACAGATACGCAGTATTTT. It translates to CASSFPGGLGTDTQYF.

The CDR3, as DNA: TGTGCCAGCAGCTTACGAAGCAGCACAGATACGCAGTATTTT. This gives the protein CASSLRSSTDTQYF. The V gene is TRBV7-3, the J gene TRBJ2-3, with D unclear. Germline CDR1 SGHTA, CDR2 FQGTGA. The ends were cut back, 2 bases at V and 0 bases at J, with 6 bases in the middle. The CDR3 extends over 14 amino acids.

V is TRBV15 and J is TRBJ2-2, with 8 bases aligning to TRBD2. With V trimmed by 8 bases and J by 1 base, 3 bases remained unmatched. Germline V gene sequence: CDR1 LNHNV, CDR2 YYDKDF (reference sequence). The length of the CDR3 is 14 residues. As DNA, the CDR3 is TGTGCCACCCGGGGGGGAGGGAACACCGGGGAGCTGTTTTTT. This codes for CATRGGGNTGELFF. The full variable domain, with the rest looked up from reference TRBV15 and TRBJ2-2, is DAMVIQNPRYQVTQFGKPVTLSCSQTLNHNVMYWYQQKSSQAPKLLFHYYDKDFNNEADTPDNFQSRRPNTSFCFLDIRSPGLGDTAMYLCATRGGGNTGELFFGEGSRLTVL.

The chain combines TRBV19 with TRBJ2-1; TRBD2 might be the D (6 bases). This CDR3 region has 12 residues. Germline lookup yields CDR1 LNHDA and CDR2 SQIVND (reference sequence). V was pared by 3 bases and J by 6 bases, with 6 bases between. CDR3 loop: CASSMGGNEQFF. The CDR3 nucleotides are TGTGCCAGTAGTATGGGGGGCAATGAGCAGTTCTTC.

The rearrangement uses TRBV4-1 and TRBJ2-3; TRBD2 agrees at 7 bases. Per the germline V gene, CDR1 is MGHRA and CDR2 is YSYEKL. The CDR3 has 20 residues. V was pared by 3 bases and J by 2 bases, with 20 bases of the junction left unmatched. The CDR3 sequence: CASSQGSGLSAGPITDTQYF. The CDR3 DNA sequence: TGCGCCAGCAGCCAGGGGTCGGGTTTATCAGCGGGGCCCATCACAGATACGCAGTATTTT.

CDR3 region: CASSSRQGFYSPLHF. The CDR3 nucleotides read TGTGCCAGCAGCTCGCGACAGGGTTTTTATTCACCCCTCCACTTT. The chain carries TRBV4-2 and TRBJ1-6; TRBD1 matches 7 bases. After removal of 5 bases from V and 8 bases from J, the junction contained 9 bases not matched to a gene. The germline V gene encodes CDR1 LGHNA and CDR2 YNFKEQ. The CDR3 sequence is 15 residues long.

In nucleotides, the CDR3 is TGTGCCAGTAGTATACCTACCGGGGCAGGGGCCACTGAAGCTTTCTTT. It encodes CASSIPTGAGATEAFF. This chain joins TRBV19 and TRBJ1-1; TRBD1 is a possible D gene (6 bases). The CDR3 runs to 16 residues. Between the trimmed V and J ends, which lost 2 bases and 4 bases, there was a span of 17 bases. Germline CDR1 LNHDA, CDR2 SQIVND (reference sequence). Using reference TRBV19 and TRBJ1-1 for the parts outside the CDR3, the full variable domain is DGGITQSPKYLFRKEGQNVTLSCEQNLNHDAMYWYRQDPGQGLRLIYYSQIVNDFQKGDIAEGYSVSREKKESFPLTVTSAQKNPTAFYLCASSIPTGAGATEAFFGQGTRLTVV.

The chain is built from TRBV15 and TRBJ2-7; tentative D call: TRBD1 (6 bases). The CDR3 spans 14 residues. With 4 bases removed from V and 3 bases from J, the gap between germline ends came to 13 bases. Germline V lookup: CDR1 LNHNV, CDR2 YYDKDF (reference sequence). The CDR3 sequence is CATSKRGSGYEQYF. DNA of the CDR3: TGTGCCACCAGCAAAAGGGGGAGTGGCTACGAGCAGTACTTC. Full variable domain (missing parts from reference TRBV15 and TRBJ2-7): DAMVIQNPRYQVTQFGKPVTLSCSQTLNHNVMYWYQQKSSQAPKLLFHYYDKDFNNEADTPDNFQSRRPNTSFCFLDIRSPGLGDTAMYLCATSKRGSGYEQYFGPGTRLTVT.

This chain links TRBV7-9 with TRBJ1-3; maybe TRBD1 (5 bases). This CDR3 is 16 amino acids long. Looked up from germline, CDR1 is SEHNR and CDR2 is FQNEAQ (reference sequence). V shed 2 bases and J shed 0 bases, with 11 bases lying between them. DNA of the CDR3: TGTGCCAGCAGCTTAAATCCAGGGCTCTCTGGAAACACCATATATTTT. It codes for CASSLNPGLSGNTIYF.

This chain's CDR3 is CASSIGTASSGNTIYF. The CDR3 bases are TGTGCCAGTAGTATTGGGACAGCGAGCTCTGGAAACACCATATATTTT. V is TRBV19 and J is TRBJ1-3; the match to TRBD1 covers 7 bases. Germline V gene lookup returns CDR1 LNHDA and CDR2 SQIVND (reference sequence). The CDR3 is 16 residues long. J lost 0 bases, V lost 3 bases, and 5 bases had no gene match.

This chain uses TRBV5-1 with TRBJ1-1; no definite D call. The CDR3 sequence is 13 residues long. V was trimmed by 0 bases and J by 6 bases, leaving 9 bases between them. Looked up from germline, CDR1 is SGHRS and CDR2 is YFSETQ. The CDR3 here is CASSLGLGSEAFF. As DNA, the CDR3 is TGCGCCAGCAGCTTGGGGCTGGGCTCTGAAGCTTTCTTT.